This T cell receptor (beta chain) emerged from a study of naive and memory T cell subsets. Four PCR rounds used nested alpha and beta constant region primers plus the SP2 primer. TCRdb re-derived calls from the 5' RACE reads in MiXCR, one entry per CDR3 protein. The table includes roughly 56,000 distinct CDR3 sequences, around 7.3% detected once. The CDR3 sequence is 15 residues long. CDR1 is DFQATT, CDR2 SNEGSKA, per germline (reference sequence). With 2 bases removed from V and 5 bases from J, the gap between germline ends came to 16 bases. TCR cDNA received a 3' ligated oligonucleotide that carried a UMI. This clonotype showed up many times.

V usage is TRBV20-1 and J usage is TRBJ2-1; no definite D call. This clonotype was obtained from a male donor in good health. The CDR3 DNA sequence: TGCAGTGCTAGAATGCCGGGCCTCCCAAACAATGAGCAGTTCTTC. This sequence encodes CSARMPGLPNNEQFF.